Shown below are 5 T cell receptor beta chains from a single sample sequenced in a study of T cells in Graves' hyperthyroidism and ophthalmopathy. It was RNA transcripts that yielded the amplified TCR beta CDR3 regions. First-round RT-PCR with HTBI primers amplified the TCR CDR3 region. TCRdb called the multiplex PCR reads again in MiXCR, with one record for every CDR3 protein. This sample has under 300,000 distinct CDR3 sequences, with about 20% found just once. Sequenced material: blood. The receptors derive from a man in his thirties or forties with Graves' ophthalmopathy.

This clonotype was picked up a small number of times. V usage is TRBV20-1 and J usage is TRBJ2-2; 10 bases align to TRBD2. Losses at the gene ends were 1 base for V and 6 bases for J; bases not matched to a gene: 5. CDR3 length: 15 amino acids. CDR1 is DFQATT and CDR2 is SNEGSKA in the germline V gene (reference sequence). For the CDR3, the DNA is TGCAGTGCTAGAGGGAGCGGGAGGGTCTCCGGGGAGCTGTTTTTT. The encoded protein is CSARGSGRVSGELFF.

This clonotype has only a few counts. The chain combines TRBV7-2 with TRBJ1-4, with D tentatively TRBD1 (6 bases). The CDR3 is 14 residues long. The V end was cut by 1 base, the J end by 8 bases, with 11 bases between. Germline CDR1 reads SGHTA; CDR2 reads FQGNSA. CDR3 in DNA: TGTGCCAGCAGCTTAGAGGGACAAGGAGAAAAACTGTTTTTT. Encoded protein: CASSLEGQGEKLFF.

The genes are TRBV6-2 or TRBV6-3 and TRBJ2-7, with 9 bases lining up with TRBD1. CDR3 length: 14 residues. The J segment lost 4 bases and the V segment lost 7 bases, leaving 8 bases of the junction unmatched. Germline-derived CDR1 and CDR2 are MNHEY and SVGEGT. The DNA of the CDR3 is TGTGCCAGCATGACGGACAGGGGAGGGTACGAGCAGTACTTC. It is translated as CASMTDRGGYEQYF.

Ten or more counts support this clonotype. This chain uses TRBV5-1 with TRBJ1-3; the D is unclear. Germline V gives CDR1 SGHRS, CDR2 YFSETQ. V was pared by 0 bases and J by 0 bases, with 10 bases between. This CDR3 is 16 amino acids long. The CDR3 DNA follows: TGCGCCAGCAGCTTGGGAGGCGCGGGCTCTGGAAACACCATATATTTT. It translates to CASSLGGAGSGNTIYF.

This clonotype came up once. The V and J genes are TRBV5-1 and TRBJ1-2; D possibly corresponds to TRBD1 (5 bases). CDR3 length equals 14 residues. Germline values: CDR1 SGHRS, CDR2 YFSETQ. V was shortened by 5 bases and J by 4 bases, with 15 bases between the two germline ends. The CDR3 bases are TGCGCCAGCAGTTTTGTTGACAGCGTCTATGGCTACACCTTC. It specifies CASSFVDSVYGYTF. Complete variable domain (other parts from reference TRBV5-1 and TRBJ1-2): KAGVTQTPRYLIKTRGQQVTLSCSPISGHRSVSWYQQTPGQGLQFLFEYFSETQRNKGNFPGRFSGRQFSNSRSEMNVSTLELGDSALYLCASSFVDSVYGYTFGSGTRLTVV.